The clone carrying this TCR beta chain was recorded a few times. V was cut by 3 bases and J by 3 bases, with 17 bases left in between. The CDR3 consists of 15 residues. Germline CDR1 SQVTM, CDR2 ANQGSEA. Some clones are missing from TCRdb's copy, which holds only in-frame ones; the method was immunoSEQ multiplex PCR. The table lists 2,500,000 or so clones, roughly 92% of them singletons. This record belongs to a study of shared clonotypes between healthy human individuals. The material sequenced was naive CD4+ T cells sorted from blood. The sample's subset: CD45RA+ positively selected. V and J are TRBV29-1 and TRBJ1-1; TRBD1 might be the D (5 bases). This clonotype was sampled from a man aged 18 to 30 in good health. The CDR3 spells CSVEQGGLGDTEAFF. CDR3 DNA: TGCAGCGTTGAGCAGGGAGGACTCGGGGACACTGAAGCTTTCTTT.